The clone carrying this T cell receptor beta chain was counted a few times. The entry originates in a study of early T cells in non-severe SARS-CoV-2 infection. Whole-study context: Chains from this unsorted whole-blood bulk RNA could not be paired.

The CDR3 extends over 15 amino acids. Germline CDR1 reads SGHVS; CDR2 reads FNYEAQ. The V end lost 4 bases, the J end lost 0 bases, and 13 bases lay between the germline ends. Each CDR3 protein gets one entry after TCRdb re-called the 5' RACE reads with MiXCR. Of approximately 48,000 distinct CDR3 sequences listed, about 9.3% are singletons. Sequenced material: whole blood. This sequence originates from an adult who was a healthcare worker with PCR-confirmed SARS-CoV-2 infection or an uninfected control (not recorded which). The chain joins TRBV7-6 to TRBJ2-7, with D unresolved. DNA for the CDR3: TGTGCCAGCAGCTCCATCCAGACACCCTCCTACGAGCAGTACTTC. The encoded protein is CASSSIQTPSYEQYF.